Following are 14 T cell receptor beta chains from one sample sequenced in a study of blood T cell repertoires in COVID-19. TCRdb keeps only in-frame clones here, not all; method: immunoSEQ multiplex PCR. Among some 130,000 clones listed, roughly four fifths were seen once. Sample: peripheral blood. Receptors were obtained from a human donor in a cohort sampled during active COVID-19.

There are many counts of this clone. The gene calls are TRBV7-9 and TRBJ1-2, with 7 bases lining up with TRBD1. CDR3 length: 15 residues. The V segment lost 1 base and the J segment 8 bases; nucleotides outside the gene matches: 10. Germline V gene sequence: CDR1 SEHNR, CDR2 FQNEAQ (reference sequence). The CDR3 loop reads CASSLEGAAREGYTF. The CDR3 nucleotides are TGTGCCAGCAGCTTAGAGGGGGCAGCCCGCGAGGGCTACACCTTC.

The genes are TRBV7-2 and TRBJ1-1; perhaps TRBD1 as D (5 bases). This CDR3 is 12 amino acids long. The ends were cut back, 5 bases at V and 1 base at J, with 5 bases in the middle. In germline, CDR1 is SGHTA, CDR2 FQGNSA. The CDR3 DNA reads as TGTGCCAGCAGCGACAGGAACACTGAAGCTTTCTTT. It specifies CASSDRNTEAFF.

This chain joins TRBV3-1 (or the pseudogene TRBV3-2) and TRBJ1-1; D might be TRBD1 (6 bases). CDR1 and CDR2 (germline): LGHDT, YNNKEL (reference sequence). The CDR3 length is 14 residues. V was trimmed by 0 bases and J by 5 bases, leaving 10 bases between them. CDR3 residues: CASSQDLRGTEAFF. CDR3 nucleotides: TGTGCCAGCAGCCAAGATCTTAGGGGGACTGAAGCTTTCTTT.

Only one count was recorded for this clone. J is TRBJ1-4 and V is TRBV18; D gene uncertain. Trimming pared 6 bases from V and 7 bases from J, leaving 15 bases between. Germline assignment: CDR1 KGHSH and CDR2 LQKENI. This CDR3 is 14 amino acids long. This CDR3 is CASSSAHSGEKLFF. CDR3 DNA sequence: TGTGCCAGCTCGTCGGCACATTCGGGTGAAAAACTGTTTTTT.

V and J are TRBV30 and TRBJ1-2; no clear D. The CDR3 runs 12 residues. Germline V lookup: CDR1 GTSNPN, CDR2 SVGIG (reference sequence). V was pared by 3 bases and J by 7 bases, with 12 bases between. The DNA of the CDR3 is TGTGCCTGGAGCCCAGGTGGTAGTGGCTACACCTTC. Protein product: CAWSPGGSGYTF.

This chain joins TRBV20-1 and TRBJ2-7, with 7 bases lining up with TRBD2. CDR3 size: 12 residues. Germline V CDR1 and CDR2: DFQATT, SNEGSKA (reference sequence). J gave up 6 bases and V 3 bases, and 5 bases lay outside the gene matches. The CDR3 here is CSASTTSAEQYF. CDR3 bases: TGCAGTGCTAGTACCACTAGCGCCGAGCAGTACTTC.

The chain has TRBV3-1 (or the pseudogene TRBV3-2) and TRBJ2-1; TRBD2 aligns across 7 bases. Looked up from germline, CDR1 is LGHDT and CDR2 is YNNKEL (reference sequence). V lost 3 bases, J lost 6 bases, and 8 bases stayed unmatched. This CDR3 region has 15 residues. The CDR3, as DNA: TGTGCCAGCAGCCACCGGGGGGTCACAAGCAATGAGCAGTTCTTC. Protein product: CASSHRGVTSNEQFF.

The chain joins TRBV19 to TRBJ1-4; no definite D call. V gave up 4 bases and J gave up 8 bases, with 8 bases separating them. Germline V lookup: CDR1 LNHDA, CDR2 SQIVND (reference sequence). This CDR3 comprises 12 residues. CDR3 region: CASSTREEKLFF. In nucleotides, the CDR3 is TGTGCCAGTAGTACTAGGGAGGAAAAACTGTTTTTT. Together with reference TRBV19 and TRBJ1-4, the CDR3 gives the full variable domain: DGGITQSPKYLFRKEGQNVTLSCEQNLNHDAMYWYRQDPGQGLRLIYYSQIVNDFQKGDIAEGYSVSREKKESFPLTVTSAQKNPTAFYLCASSTREEKLFFGSGTQLSVL.

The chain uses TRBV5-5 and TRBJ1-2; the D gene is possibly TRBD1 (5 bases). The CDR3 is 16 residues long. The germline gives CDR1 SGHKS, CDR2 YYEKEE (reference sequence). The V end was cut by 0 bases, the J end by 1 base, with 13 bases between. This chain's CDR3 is CASSLEGVGVNYGYTF. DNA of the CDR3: TGTGCCAGCAGCTTGGAAGGGGTTGGGGTTAACTATGGCTACACCTTC.

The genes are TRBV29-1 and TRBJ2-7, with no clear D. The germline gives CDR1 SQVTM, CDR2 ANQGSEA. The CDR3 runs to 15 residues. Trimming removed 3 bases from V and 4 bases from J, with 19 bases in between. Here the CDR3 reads CSVENSQDPDYEQYF. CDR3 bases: TGCAGCGTTGAGAACAGCCAAGACCCTGATTACGAGCAGTACTTC.

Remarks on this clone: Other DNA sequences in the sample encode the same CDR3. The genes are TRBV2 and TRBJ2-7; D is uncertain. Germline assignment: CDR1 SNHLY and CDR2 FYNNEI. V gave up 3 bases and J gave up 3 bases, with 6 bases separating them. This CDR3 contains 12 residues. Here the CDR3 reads CASSESYYEQYF. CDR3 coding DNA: TGTGCCAGCAGTGAGTCTTACTACGAGCAGTACTTC.

This CDR3 is CASSQEGTSREQYF. The CDR3 nucleotides are TGTGCCAGCAGCCAAGAGGGGACATCCAGGGAGCAGTACTTC. The rearrangement links TRBV3-1 (or the pseudogene TRBV3-2) to TRBJ2-7; the D gene is possibly TRBD1 (6 bases). Germline V lookup: CDR1 LGHDT, CDR2 YNNKEL (reference sequence). CDR3 length: 14 residues. Trimming stripped 0 bases from V and 7 bases from J, with 13 bases between.

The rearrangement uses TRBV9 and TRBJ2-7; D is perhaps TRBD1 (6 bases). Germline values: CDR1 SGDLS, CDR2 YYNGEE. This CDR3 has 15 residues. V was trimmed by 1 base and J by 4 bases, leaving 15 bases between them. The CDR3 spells CASSVSTGPLYEQYF. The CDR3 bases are TGTGCCAGCAGCGTAAGTACAGGGCCCCTTTACGAGCAGTACTTC.

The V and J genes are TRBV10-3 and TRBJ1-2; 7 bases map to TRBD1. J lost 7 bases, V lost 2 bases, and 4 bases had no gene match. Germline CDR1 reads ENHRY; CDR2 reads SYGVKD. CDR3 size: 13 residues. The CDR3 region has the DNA TGTGCCATCAGTGAGGTGGCAGGGGGTGGCTACACCTTC. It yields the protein CAISEVAGGGYTF.